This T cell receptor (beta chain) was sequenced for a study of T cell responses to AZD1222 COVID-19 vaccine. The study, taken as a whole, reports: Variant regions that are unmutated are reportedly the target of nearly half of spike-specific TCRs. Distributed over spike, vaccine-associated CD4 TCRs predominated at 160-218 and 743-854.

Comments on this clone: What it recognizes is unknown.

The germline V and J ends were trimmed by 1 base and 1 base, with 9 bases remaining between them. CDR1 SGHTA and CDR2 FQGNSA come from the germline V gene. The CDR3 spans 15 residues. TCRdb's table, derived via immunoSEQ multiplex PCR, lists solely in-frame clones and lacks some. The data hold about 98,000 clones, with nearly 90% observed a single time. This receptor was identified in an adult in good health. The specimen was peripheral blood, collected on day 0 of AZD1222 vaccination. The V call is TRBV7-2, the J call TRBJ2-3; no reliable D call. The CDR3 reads CASSLEGIRTDTQYF. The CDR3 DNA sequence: TGTGCCAGCAGCTTAGAAGGTATACGCACAGATACGCAGTATTTT. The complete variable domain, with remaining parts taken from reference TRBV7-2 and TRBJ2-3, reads GAGVSQSPSNKVTEKGKDVELRCDPISGHTALYWYRQSLGQGLEFLIYFQGNSAPDKSGLPSDRFSAERTGGSVSTLTIQRTQQEDSAVYLCASSLEGIRTDTQYFGPGTRLTVL.